This T cell receptor beta chain was captured by sequencing in a study of blood T cell repertoires in COVID-19. Overall study context: In each case, the material was cDNA or gDNA derived from T cells, B-cell-depleted T cells, or PBMCs.

Per the study methods: The authors estimated nucleated cell counts from reference gene primer amplification. Libraries were prepared by immunoSEQ multiplex PCR; TCRdb keeps only in-frame clonotypes and omits some of them. V, J and clone size derive from that table, while D and trimming were established from the DNA sequence. Of some 190,000 clones detected, 89% appear once; the ten largest clones hold over 2%. Individuals drawn from 20 to 30 US areas were about 18 to 100 years old. The study assigned cohorts using participant-reported clinical history. Germline CDR1 reads SGHDT; CDR2 reads YYEEEE. The CDR3 loop spans 15 amino acids. Trimming cost V 1 base and J 1 base, with 11 bases left between them.

The source material was PBMCs or T cells enriched from blood (not recorded which). The source of this sequence is a woman aged 40 to 50 with acute COVID-19. This chain joins TRBV5-6 and TRBJ2-5; D is possibly TRBD1 (5 bases). CDR3 region: CASSLSAGFQETQYF. In DNA form, the CDR3 reads TGTGCCAGCAGCTTGAGTGCAGGGTTCCAAGAGACCCAGTACTTC.